The TCR beta chain described here comes from a study of shared clonotypes between healthy human individuals. Findings and caveats of the study: Blood was the only sampled material, and tissue repertoires likely differ.

Data came from immunoSEQ multiplex PCR; TCRdb stores just in-frame clones and leaves some out. The table has approximately 710,000 clones, around 90% seen once. As concerns this clone: What it recognizes is unknown.

This CDR3 is 15 amino acids long. The ends lost 4 bases at V and 3 bases at J; junction bases unmatched: 3. Germline CDR1 reads ENHRY; CDR2 reads SYGVKD. The sample consisted of memory CD8+ T cells from PBMCs. Described subset: CD45RO+ cells pooled with CCR7-negative TemRA cells. The chain is built from TRBV10-3 and TRBJ2-5, with TRBD2 matching 12 bases. This clonotype was obtained from a man younger than 35 in good health. Some clones in this sample may be carry-over from other donors' samples. CDR3 sequence: CAISGLAGVKETQYF. DNA of the CDR3: TGTGCCATCAGTGGACTAGCGGGAGTGAAAGAGACCCAGTACTTC.